Each of the 20 T cell receptor beta chains below was sequenced from the same sample in a study of T cells after yellow fever vaccination. TCRdb reprocessed the 5' RACE reads with MiXCR, giving one entry per CDR3 protein. Of under 150,000 distinct CDR3 sequences detected, around 7.7% appear once; the ten largest clones hold approximately 0.78%. This specimen consisted of CD4+ T cells sorted from PBMCs, obtained 5 days after the yellow fever booster vaccination. Every receptor here comes from a man younger than 40 who received the YFV17D yellow fever vaccine.

This clonotype was observed a few times. The gene calls are TRBV21-1 and TRBJ2-2; the tabulated D call, TRBD2, remains unverified against the DNA. TRBV21-1 is annotated as a pseudogene. The CDR3 contains 15 residues. CDR3 bases: TGTGCCAGCAGCCCCCCAGCGGGAACGGACGGGGAGCTGTTTTTT. It specifies CASSPPAGTDGELFF.

Only a few counts were recorded for this clonotype. The chain is built from TRBV15 and TRBJ2-5; D is uncertain. The CDR3 runs to 13 residues. CDR1 and CDR2 (germline): LNHNV, YYDKDF (reference sequence). Trimming removed 4 bases at V and 2 bases at J, with 8 bases between. The CDR3 nucleotides read TGTGCCACCAGCATCCAAACGCAAGAGACCCAGTACTTC. Encoded protein: CATSIQTQETQYF.

This clonotype was recorded many times. The chain links TRBV10-3 to TRBJ2-2; D remains unclear. Deletions cut 4 bases from V and 2 bases from J, with 14 bases between. The germline V gene encodes CDR1 ENHRY and CDR2 SYGVKD. There are 16 residues in the CDR3. The CDR3, as DNA: TGTGCCATCAGTGGAAGGAGTGCCAGAAACACCGGGGAGCTGTTTTTT. This codes for CAISGRSARNTGELFF.

This clonotype was seen ten or more times. The V gene is TRBV7-3, the J gene TRBJ2-1; TRBD2 agrees at 9 bases. The CDR3 runs to 16 residues. The germline V gene has CDR1 SGHTA and CDR2 FQGTGA. V lost 2 bases and J lost 6; bases outside the gene matches: 8. This CDR3 is CASSLGGGRATNEQFF. The DNA for the CDR3 is TGTGCCAGCAGCTTAGGGGGCGGGAGGGCTACCAATGAGCAGTTCTTC. The full variable domain, its missing parts supplied by reference TRBV7-3 and TRBJ2-1, is GAGVSQTPSNKVTEKGKYVELRCDPISGHTALYWYRQSLGQGPEFLIYFQGTGAADDSGLPNDRFFAVRPEGSVSTLKIQRTERGDSAVYLCASSLGGGRATNEQFFGPGTRLTVL.

This clonotype was detected ten times or more. V and J are TRBV4-3 and TRBJ2-1, with no clear D. V was pared by 0 bases and J by 6 bases, with 9 bases between. There are 14 residues in the CDR3. CDR1 is LGHNA, CDR2 YSLEER, per germline. Written as DNA, the CDR3 is TGCGCCAGCAGCCAAGAAGGAACGCCCAATGAGCAGTTCTTC. Translated: CASSQEGTPNEQFF.

This clonotype was recorded many times. The chain combines TRBV28 with TRBJ2-3; 7 bases map to TRBD2. The CDR3 spans 16 residues. CDR1 and CDR2 (germline): MDHEN, SYDVKM. V shed 8 bases and J 3 bases; nucleotides not matched to a gene: 14. The CDR3 loop reads CASGGGFLGGTDTQYF. In DNA, the CDR3 is TGTGCCAGCGGCGGGGGATTTCTCGGGGGGACAGATACGCAGTATTTT.

The CDR3, as DNA: TGCAGTGCTAACAGGGGAGGGGCCTACGAGCAGTACTTC. Its protein product is CSANRGGAYEQYF. V is TRBV20-1 and J is TRBJ2-7; possibly TRBD1 or TRBD2 for D (7 bases each). The CDR3 runs to 13 residues. The V end was cut by 4 bases, the J end by 2 bases, with 12 bases between. Per the germline V gene, CDR1 is DFQATT and CDR2 is SNEGSKA (reference sequence).

This clonotype has at least ten counts. The CDR3, as DNA: TGTGCCAGCAGCCCGAAAGGGGACTCCTACAATGAGCAGTTCTTC. It translates to CASSPKGDSYNEQFF. The chain has TRBV7-3 and TRBJ2-1, with D possibly being TRBD1 (5 bases). From germline, CDR1 is SGHTA and CDR2 FQGTGA. There are 15 residues in the CDR3. V was cut by 5 bases and J by 0 bases, with 11 bases left in between.

This clonotype has a handful of counts. The genes are TRBV7-9 and TRBJ2-6; D call uncertain. The CDR3 sequence is 16 residues long. Trimming took off 0 bases at V and 2 bases at J, with 8 bases between the two ends. Germline CDR1 SEHNR, CDR2 FQNEAQ (reference sequence). Here the CDR3 reads CASSLAMAAGANVLTF. The CDR3 region has the DNA TGTGCCAGCAGCTTAGCGATGGCAGCTGGGGCCAACGTCCTGACTTTC.

In its sample, this clonotype was seen a few times. The chain recombines TRBV5-4 with TRBJ2-3; D ambiguous. CDR3 length: 12 amino acids. V lost 3 bases and J lost 6, with 8 bases in between. The germline V gene encodes CDR1 SGHNT and CDR2 YYREEE (reference sequence). This CDR3 is CASSSRWDTQYF. Here the CDR3 DNA reads TGTGCCAGCAGCTCCCGGTGGGATACGCAGTATTTT. The full variable domain, with the rest looked up from reference TRBV5-4 and TRBJ2-3, is ETGVTQSPTHLIKTRGQQVTLRCSSQSGHNTVSWYQQALGQGPQFIFQYYREEENGRGNFPPRFSGLQFPNYSSELNVNALELDDSALYLCASSSRWDTQYFGPGTRLTVL.

The table lists this clonotype with many counts. This sequence joins TRBV6-1 and TRBJ2-2; unclear D gene. This CDR3 is built from 18 residues. Per the germline V gene, CDR1 is MNHNS and CDR2 is SASEGT. Trimming shortened V by 5 bases and J by 2 bases, and 21 bases separated the two germline ends. The CDR3 loop is CASSLSNWALSNTGELFF. The DNA for the CDR3 is TGTGCCAGCAGTCTATCAAATTGGGCATTATCCAACACCGGGGAGCTGTTTTTT.

This clonotype was counted a few times. The rearrangement links TRBV5-8 to TRBJ2-5; D unclear. Between the trimmed V and J ends, which lost 0 bases and 1 base, there was a span of 10 bases. The CDR3 runs 15 residues. Germline CDR1 SGHTS, CDR2 YDEGEE. The CDR3 loop is CASSLVPHLQETQYF. The CDR3 DNA sequence: TGTGCCAGCAGCTTGGTTCCCCACCTCCAAGAGACCCAGTACTTC.

This clonotype was detected ten times or more. The chain carries TRBV10-3 and TRBJ2-2; 7 nucleotides match TRBD1. The CDR3 consists of 14 residues. Trimming removed 7 bases from V and 3 bases from J; junction bases left unmatched: 5. CDR1 and CDR2 from the germline V gene are ENHRY and SYGVKD. The DNA of the CDR3 is TGTGCCATCAACCCGACAGGGTACACCGGGGAGCTGTTTTTT. Its translation is CAINPTGYTGELFF.

The table lists this clonotype with many counts. The chain employs TRBV20-1 and TRBJ2-5, with D hard to call. In germline, CDR1 is DFQATT, CDR2 SNEGSKA (reference sequence). The length of the CDR3 is 14 residues. With 7 bases removed from V and 3 bases from J, the gap between germline ends came to 18 bases. The CDR3 sequence is CSVQGYYPEETQYF. CDR3 sequence (DNA): TGCAGTGTTCAAGGTTACTACCCTGAAGAGACCCAGTACTTC.

This clonotype was found many times. CDR3 bases: TGTGCCAGCAGCCACGGACTAGCGGGGAGGGATTACAATGAGCAGTTCTTC. It specifies CASSHGLAGRDYNEQFF. V usage is TRBV7-2 and J usage is TRBJ2-1; TRBD2 matches at 12 bases. Germline V gene sequence: CDR1 SGHTA, CDR2 FQGNSA. V lost 5 bases to trimming and J lost 4 bases; unmatched junction nucleotides: 9. This CDR3 region has 17 residues.

This clonotype appeared many times. The chain employs TRBV5-4 and TRBJ2-7, with TRBD2 matching 14 bases. Trimming took 4 bases from V and 3 from J; bases not matched to a gene: 9. Per germline, CDR1 SGHNT and CDR2 YYREEE (reference sequence). The CDR3 totals 17 residues. In nucleotides, the CDR3 is TGTGCCAGCAGCGTCGGGACTAGCGGGAGAGGAGTCTACGAGCAGTACTTC. Translation: CASSVGTSGRGVYEQYF.

This clonotype was observed at least ten times. This sequence joins TRBV4-1 and TRBJ2-5; 11 nucleotides align to TRBD2. This CDR3 has 17 residues. Germline CDR1 is MGHRA and CDR2 is YSYEKL. The V and J ends lost 1 base and 5 bases, in that order; junction bases with no gene match: 9. The CDR3 region has the DNA TGCGCCAGCAGCCAAGGACTAGCGGGAACTGTCGGGGAGACCCAGTACTTC. Its translation is CASSQGLAGTVGETQYF.

This clonotype has a count of ten or more. J is TRBJ2-7 and V is TRBV11-2; possible D gene TRBD2, 6 bases. Germline-derived CDR1 and CDR2 are SGHAT and FQNNGV. The CDR3 totals 16 residues. Trimming took off 0 bases at V and 1 base at J, with 13 bases between the two ends. The CDR3 sequence is CASSLEVAVPSYEQYF. The CDR3 nucleotides read TGTGCCAGCAGCTTAGAGGTAGCGGTCCCTTCCTACGAGCAGTACTTC.

Here the CDR3 reads CASSPGFKETQYF. CDR3 bases: TGTGCCAGCTCACCAGGTTTCAAAGAGACCCAGTACTTC. The chain links TRBV18 to TRBJ2-5; no definite D call. The CDR3 is 13 amino acids. Germline CDR1 is KGHSH and CDR2 is LQKENI. The V end lost 2 bases, the J end lost 3 bases, and 7 bases lay between the germline ends.

This clonotype was recorded at least ten times. The rearrangement uses TRBV24-1 and TRBJ2-7; a weak D match, TRBD1 (6 bases). Germline V gives CDR1 KGHDR, CDR2 SFDVKD. CDR3 length: 13 residues. Trimming cost V 3 bases and J 9 bases, with 14 bases left between them. Here the CDR3 DNA reads TGTGCCACCAGTGATAAAGTGACAGGTCTGCAGTACTTC. Its protein is CATSDKVTGLQYF.